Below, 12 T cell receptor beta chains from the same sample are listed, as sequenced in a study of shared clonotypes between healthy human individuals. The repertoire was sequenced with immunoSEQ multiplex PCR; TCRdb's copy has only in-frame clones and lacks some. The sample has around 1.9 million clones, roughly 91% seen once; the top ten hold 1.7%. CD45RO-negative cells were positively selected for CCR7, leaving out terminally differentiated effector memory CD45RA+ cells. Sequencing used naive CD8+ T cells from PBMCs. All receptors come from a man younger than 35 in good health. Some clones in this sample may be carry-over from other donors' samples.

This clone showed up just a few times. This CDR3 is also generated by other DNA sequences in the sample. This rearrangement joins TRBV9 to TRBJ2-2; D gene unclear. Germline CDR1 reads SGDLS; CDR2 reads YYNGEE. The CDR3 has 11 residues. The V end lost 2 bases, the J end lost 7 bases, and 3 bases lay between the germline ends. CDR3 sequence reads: CASSVGGELFF. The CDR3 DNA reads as TGTGCCAGCAGCGTCGGCGGGGAGCTGTTTTTT. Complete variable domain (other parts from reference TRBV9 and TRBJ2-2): DSGVTQTPKHLITATGQRVTLRCSPRSGDLSVYWYQQSLDQGLQFLIQYYNGEERAKGNILERFSAQQFPDLHSELNLSSLELGDSALYFCASSVGGELFFGEGSRLTVL.

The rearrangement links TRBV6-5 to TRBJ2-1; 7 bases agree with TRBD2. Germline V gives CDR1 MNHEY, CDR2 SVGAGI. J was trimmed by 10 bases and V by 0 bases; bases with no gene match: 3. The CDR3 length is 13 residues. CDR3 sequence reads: CASSYSEGLEQFF. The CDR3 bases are TGTGCCAGCAGTTACTCTGAGGGACTAGAGCAGTTCTTC.

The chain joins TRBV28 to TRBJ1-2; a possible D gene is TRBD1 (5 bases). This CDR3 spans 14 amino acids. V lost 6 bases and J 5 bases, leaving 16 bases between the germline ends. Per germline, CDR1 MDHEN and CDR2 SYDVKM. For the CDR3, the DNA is TGTGCCAGCAGAGACAGTCCCTTTATTTATGGCTACACCTTC. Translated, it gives CASRDSPFIYGYTF.

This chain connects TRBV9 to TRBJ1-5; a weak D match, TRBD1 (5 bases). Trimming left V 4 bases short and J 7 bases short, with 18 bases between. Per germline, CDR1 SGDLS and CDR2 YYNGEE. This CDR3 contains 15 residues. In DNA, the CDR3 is TGTGCCAGCAGCCCCTCGGGTGTGGGGGAGCAGCCCCAGCATTTT. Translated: CASSPSGVGEQPQHF.

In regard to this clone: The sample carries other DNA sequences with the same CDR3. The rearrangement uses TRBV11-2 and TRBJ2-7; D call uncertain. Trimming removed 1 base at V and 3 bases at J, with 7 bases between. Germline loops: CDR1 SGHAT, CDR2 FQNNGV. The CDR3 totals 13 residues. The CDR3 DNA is TGTGCCAGCAGCTTAGGCTTGGGCTACGAGCAGTACTTC. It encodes CASSLGLGYEQYF.

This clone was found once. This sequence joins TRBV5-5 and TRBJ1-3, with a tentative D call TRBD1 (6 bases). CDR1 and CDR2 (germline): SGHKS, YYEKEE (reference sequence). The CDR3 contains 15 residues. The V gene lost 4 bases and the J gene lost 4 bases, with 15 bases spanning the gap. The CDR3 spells CASSDHRVSGNTIYF. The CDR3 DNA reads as TGTGCCAGCAGCGACCACAGGGTCTCCGGAAACACCATATATTTT.

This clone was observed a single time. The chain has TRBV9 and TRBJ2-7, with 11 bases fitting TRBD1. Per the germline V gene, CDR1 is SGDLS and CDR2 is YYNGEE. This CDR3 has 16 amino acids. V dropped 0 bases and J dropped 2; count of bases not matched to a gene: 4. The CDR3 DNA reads TGTGCCAGCAGCGTAGGGGCGGGACAGGGGGCCTACGAGCAGTACTTC. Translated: CASSVGAGQGAYEQYF.

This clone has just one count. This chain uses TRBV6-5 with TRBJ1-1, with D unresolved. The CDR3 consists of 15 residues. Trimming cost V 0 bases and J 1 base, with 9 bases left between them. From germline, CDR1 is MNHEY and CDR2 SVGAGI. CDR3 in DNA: TGTGCCAGCAGTTACTCGACGTCGGGGAACACTGAAGCTTTCTTT. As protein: CASSYSTSGNTEAFF.

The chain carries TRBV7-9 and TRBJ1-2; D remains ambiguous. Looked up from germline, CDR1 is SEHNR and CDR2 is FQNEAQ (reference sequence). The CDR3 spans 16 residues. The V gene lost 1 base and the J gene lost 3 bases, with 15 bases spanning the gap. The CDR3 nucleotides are TGTGCCAGCAGCTTAGTCCCTCCAGGCAACTACTATGGCTACACCTTC. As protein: CASSLVPPGNYYGYTF.

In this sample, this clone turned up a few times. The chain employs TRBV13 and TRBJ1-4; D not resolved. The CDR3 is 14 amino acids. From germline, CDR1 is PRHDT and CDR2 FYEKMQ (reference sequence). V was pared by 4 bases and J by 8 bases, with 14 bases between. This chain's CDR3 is CASSSERRAEKLFF. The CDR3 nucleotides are TGTGCCAGCAGCTCGGAGAGGCGAGCCGAAAAACTGTTTTTT.

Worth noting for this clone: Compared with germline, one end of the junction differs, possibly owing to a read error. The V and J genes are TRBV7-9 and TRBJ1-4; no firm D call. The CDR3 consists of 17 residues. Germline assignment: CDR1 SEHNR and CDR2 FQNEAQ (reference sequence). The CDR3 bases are TGTGCCAGCAGCCCACCGCCTTCGGTCGGAATTAATGGAAAACTGTTTTTT. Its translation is CASSPPPSVGINGKLFF.

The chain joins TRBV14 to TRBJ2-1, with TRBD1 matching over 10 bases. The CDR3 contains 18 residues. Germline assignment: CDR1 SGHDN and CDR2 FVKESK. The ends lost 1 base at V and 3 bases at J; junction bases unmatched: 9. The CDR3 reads CASSQGGQGTRYYNEQFF. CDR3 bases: TGTGCCAGCAGCCAAGGGGGACAGGGGACTAGATACTACAATGAGCAGTTCTTC.